This TCR beta chain was retrieved from a study of T cells in Graves' hyperthyroidism and ophthalmopathy. Overall study findings and caveats: Blood samples included most of the expanded thyroid clonotypes exceeding 0.001. Through a model of 13 V-J features, ophthalmopathy was separated from stable hyperthyroidism.

Germline-derived CDR1 and CDR2 are SGHVS and FQNEAQ. The CDR3 runs to 15 residues. Germline trimming cut 5 bases from V and 0 bases from J; bases unmatched to any gene: 7. Cells are PBMCs isolated from more than 8.5 ml of fresh blood. Amplified TCR beta CDR3 regions came from RNA transcripts. HTBI primers were the set used in a first-round RT-PCR of the TCR CDR3. TCRdb called the multiplex PCR reads again in MiXCR, with one record for every CDR3 protein. This table has under 200,000 distinct CDR3 sequences, about 9% appearing once. This clonotype was seen many times. The antigen remains undetermined. The gene calls are TRBV7-8 and TRBJ2-7, with 7 bases matching TRBD2. The TCR sequence derives from a woman between 18 and 30 years old with Graves' hyperthyroidism that later progressed to Graves' ophthalmopathy. What was sequenced was blood. The CDR3 here is CASSRSSGASYEQYF. Written as DNA, the CDR3 is TGTGCCAGCAGCAGGTCTAGCGGAGCCTCCTACGAGCAGTACTTC.